One sample yielded the 11 T cell receptor beta chains listed below, sequenced in a study of cytomegalovirus exposure and HLA in healthy donors (dated by TCRdb to 2015 to 2018). Library construction relied on the immunoSEQ multiplex PCR assay. A mixture of 60 forward primers for TCR Vbeta segments and 13 reverse primers for TCR Jbeta segments was used in the multiplex PCR. Held by TCRdb, this immuneACCESS table contains in-frame sequences only and omits some clones. Under half of the omission traces to an unresolved V gene where checked; the cause of the rest is unknown. In all, the sample holds roughly 180,000 clones, and 60% to 85% of those were seen once. Less than 0.9% of the sample goes to the ten largest clones. The specimen sequenced was PBMCs. These receptors were taken from a female donor in good health and CMV-seronegative.

This clone was found once. V usage is TRBV28 and J usage is TRBJ2-5; 13 bases agree with TRBD2. With V trimmed by 6 bases and J by 1 base, 5 bases remained unmatched. This CDR3 region has 16 residues. Germline CDR1 is MDHEN and CDR2 is SYDVKM. The CDR3 region is CASSHTSGRGQETQYF. The DNA of the CDR3 is TGTGCCAGCAGCCATACTAGCGGGAGGGGCCAAGAGACCCAGTACTTC.

Written as DNA, the CDR3 is TGTGCCAGCAGCTTAGGGCATTCTACCACTGAAGCTTTCTTT. Its protein product is CASSLGHSTTEAFF. This chain links TRBV7-3 with TRBJ1-1; the D is unclear. CDR1 SGHTA and CDR2 FQGTGA come from the germline V gene. This CDR3 is 14 amino acids long. Trimming shortened V by 2 bases and J by 4 bases, and 11 bases separated the two germline ends.

V and J are TRBV9 and TRBJ2-3; TRBD1 agrees at 8 bases. The CDR3 length is 16 residues. With 4 bases clipped from V and 2 bases from J, the junction kept 9 bases outside the gene matches. Germline CDR1 is SGDLS and CDR2 is YYNGEE. The CDR3 loop reads CASSSHRDRNTDTQYF. The CDR3 DNA follows: TGTGCCAGCAGCTCCCACCGGGACAGGAACACAGATACGCAGTATTTT.

The J gene is TRBJ1-6, the V gene TRBV7-9, with D hard to call. The CDR3 length is 16 residues. Trimming cost V 0 bases and J 9 bases, with 15 bases left between them. Germline V gives CDR1 SEHNR, CDR2 FQNEAQ (reference sequence). The CDR3 coding sequence is TGTGCCAGCAGCTTAGCGGCGGGGTTGGAAAGTTCACCCCTCCACTTT. Translation gives CASSLAAGLESSPLHF.

The chain is built from TRBV7-2 and TRBJ1-2; TRBD1 aligns across 9 bases. The J segment lost 6 bases and the V segment lost 5 bases, leaving 7 bases of the junction unmatched. The CDR3 has 14 amino acids. Looked up from germline, CDR1 is SGHTA and CDR2 is FQGNSA. CDR3: CASSPPGTGNGYTF. The DNA for the CDR3 is TGTGCCAGCAGCCCCCCCGGGACAGGGAATGGCTACACCTTC.

The chain has TRBV28 and TRBJ2-7, with D perhaps TRBD2 (6 bases). This CDR3 is 16 amino acids long. The V end was cut by 5 bases, the J end by 10 bases, with 27 bases between. Germline assignment: CDR1 MDHEN and CDR2 SYDVKM. The CDR3 sequence: CASSPRGSGRGSPQYF. DNA for the CDR3: TGTGCCAGCAGTCCGCGGGGCTCGGGACGGGGTTCCCCCCAGTACTTC.

The chain couples TRBV5-4 to TRBJ2-7, with TRBD2 matching over 13 bases. Germline V gives CDR1 SGHNT, CDR2 YYREEE (reference sequence). The CDR3 contains 19 residues. V gave up 4 bases and J gave up 4 bases; unmatched junction bases: 17. The CDR3 DNA reads TGTGCCAGCAGCCCCGGGACTAGCGGGAACGCCCCAAAACTGTACGAGCAGTACTTC. Translating gives CASSPGTSGNAPKLYEQYF.

Concerning this clone: Relative to the germline gene, one junction end is altered; a read error may explain this. This rearrangement joins TRBV9 to TRBJ2-5; D tentatively reads TRBD1 or TRBD2 (6 bases each). The CDR3 is 15 amino acids. From germline, CDR1 is SGDLS and CDR2 YYNGEE. In nucleotides, the CDR3 is TGTGTCAGCAGCGTAGGGGGTGGAGGGTGGGAGACCCAGTACTTC. Translation gives CVSSVGGGGWETQYF.

The J gene is TRBJ2-1, the V gene TRBV5-6, with 11 bases lining up with TRBD2. This CDR3 contains 15 residues. V lost 5 bases, J lost 3 bases, and 4 bases stayed unmatched. The germline V gene has CDR1 SGHDT and CDR2 YYEEEE. CDR3 coding DNA: TGTGCCAGCAGTCCGACTAGCGGGAACTACAATGAGCAGTTCTTC. Amino acids: CASSPTSGNYNEQFF. The complete variable domain, with remaining parts taken from reference TRBV5-6 and TRBJ2-1, reads DAGVTQSPTHLIKTRGQQVTLRCSPKSGHDTVSWYQQALGQGPQFIFQYYEEEERQRGNFPDRFSGHQFPNYSSELNVNALLLGDSALYLCASSPTSGNYNEQFFGPGTRLTVL.

The rearrangement links TRBV5-1 to TRBJ2-5; 11 bases align to TRBD1. After removal of 3 bases from V and 1 base from J, the junction contained 5 bases not matched to a gene. From germline, CDR1 is SGHRS and CDR2 YFSETQ. This CDR3 is built from 16 residues. The CDR3 coding sequence is TGCGCCAGCAGCTGGATGGGGACAGGGGGCCAAGAGACCCAGTACTTC. This sequence encodes CASSWMGTGGQETQYF.

This sequence joins TRBV5-6 and TRBJ2-3; a possible D gene is TRBD2 (7 bases). Germline values: CDR1 SGHDT, CDR2 YYEEEE. V was pared by 3 bases and J by 0 bases, with 17 bases between. CDR3 length equals 17 residues. The CDR3 bases are TGTGCCAGCAGCTGGCGGAGGGGGGGCCGGAGCACAGATACGCAGTATTTT. Amino acid sequence: CASSWRRGGRSTDTQYF.